Sequencing of this TCR beta chain was carried out in a study of T cell repertoires in cytomegalovirus infection. Study information: CMV epitopes in the study were HLA-C-restricted (recently identified) and HLA-B-restricted (well studied). Public TCR beta signature analysis indicated the presence of both CMV infection and matching HLA type.

This clonotype was detected only a few times. Its antigen remains unknown. General study findings and limits: Dominating the ex vivo response were TCR beta clonotypes that were CMV-specific and HLA-C-restricted. Using cumulative public TCR beta family frequency, the authors identified those who carried CMV together with the relevant HLA.

V dropped 1 base and J dropped 6 bases, with 4 bases sitting between them. The CDR3 has 11 amino acids. Germline CDR1 and CDR2: ENHRY and SYGVKD. Each CDR3 protein is one row after TCRdb ran MiXCR on the reads. Of some 480,000 distinct CDR3 sequences in the sample, around 30% are singletons; the top ten hold roughly a sixth. Sequenced material: cultured PBMCs, taken from culture after CMV antigen stimulation. This receptor was taken from a human donor in good health (CMV status not recorded). Some clones in this sample may be carry-over from other donors' samples. The genes are TRBV10-3 and TRBJ2-7, with D unresolved. The CDR3 here is CAISELAEQYF. The CDR3 DNA reads TGTGCCATCAGTGAGTTGGCCGAGCAGTACTTC.